The 9 T cell receptor beta chains below all came from one sample that was sequenced in a study of T cell repertoires and HLA-DP antigens (dated by TCRdb to the late 2010s). Library generation was performed with the immunoSEQ multiplex PCR assay. The table was pulled from immuneACCESS by TCRdb, which kept in-frame rearrangements only. Such tables lose some clones; where checked, under half of the loss comes from unresolved V genes, and the rest has no known cause. This sample comprises approximately 100,000 clones, around nine tenths of them detected only once. The ten largest account for about 1.7% of the sample. No antigens are known for them. Specimen: CD4+ T cells from PBMCs. Receptor source: a man between 50 and 59 years old in good health and CMV-seronegative.

The chain is built from TRBV18 and TRBJ1-1, with TRBD1 matching over 9 bases. With 5 bases clipped from V and 4 bases from J, the junction kept 2 bases outside the gene matches. The CDR3 spans 13 residues. Per the germline V gene, CDR1 is KGHSH and CDR2 is LQKENI. CDR3 in DNA: TGTGCCAGCTCAAAGGACAGGGGCACTGAAGCTTTCTTT. It codes for CASSKDRGTEAFF.

The chain couples TRBV11-3 to TRBJ2-6; 9 bases align to TRBD1. This CDR3 contains 18 residues. Germline CDR1 is SGHNT and CDR2 is YENEEA. V dropped 3 bases and J dropped 1; count of bases not matched to a gene: 7. The CDR3 sequence: CASSLTGGQPSGANVLTF. The DNA for the CDR3 is TGTGCCAGCAGCTTGACAGGGGGACAACCTTCTGGGGCCAACGTCCTGACTTTC.

The V and J genes are TRBV6-5 and TRBJ2-3; 10 bases line up with TRBD1. The CDR3 covers 15 residues. Trimming at V came to 6 bases and at J to 6 bases, leaving 9 bases not matched to a gene. Germline V gene sequence: CDR1 MNHEY, CDR2 SVGAGI. CDR3 in DNA: TGTGCCAGCAGCCCAGGGAGACAGGGGGCGGATACGCAGTATTTT. Translating it yields CASSPGRQGADTQYF.

The J gene is TRBJ1-3, the V gene TRBV7-9; D is possibly TRBD1 (5 bases). The germline CDR1 and CDR2 sequences are SEHNR and FQNEAQ (reference sequence). The V and J ends lost 5 bases and 3 bases respectively, with 8 bases between them. There are 13 residues in the CDR3. The CDR3 loop is CASSAGYGNTIYF. CDR3 nucleotides: TGTGCCAGCAGCGCAGGGTATGGAAACACCATATATTTT.

This clone has more than one count but fewer than ten. J is TRBJ1-4 and V is TRBV7-8, with D perhaps matching TRBD1 (5 bases). Trimming shortened V by 5 bases and J by 5 bases, and 18 bases separated the two germline ends. CDR1 and CDR2 from the germline V gene are SGHVS and FQNEAQ. CDR3 length equals 16 residues. In nucleotides, the CDR3 is TGTGCCAGCAGCCCTACCCGGGGGGGACGGAATGAAAAACTGTTTTTT. This sequence encodes CASSPTRGGRNEKLFF.

This clone turned up a few times. This chain joins TRBV5-1 and TRBJ2-1, with D unresolved. Germline CDR1 is SGHRS and CDR2 is YFSETQ. V shed 3 bases and J shed 10 bases, with 11 bases lying between them. The CDR3 loop spans 12 amino acids. This chain's CDR3 is CASSSATREQFF. The CDR3 bases are TGCGCCAGCAGCTCCGCCACCAGGGAGCAGTTCTTC.

Worth noting for this clone: The same CDR3 also results from other DNA sequences found in this sample. The chain couples TRBV25-1 to TRBJ2-3, with unresolved D. This CDR3 is 14 amino acids long. The germline CDR1 and CDR2 sequences are MGHDK and SYGVNS. Trimming removed 4 bases at V and 3 bases at J, with 11 bases between. The DNA of the CDR3 is TGTGCCAGCAGTGTGGGCGGCAGGACAGATACGCAGTATTTT. This gives the protein CASSVGGRTDTQYF.

This chain links TRBV19 with TRBJ2-3, with a tentative D call TRBD2 (5 bases). V lost 7 bases, J lost 5 bases, and 13 bases lay in between. The CDR3 is made up of 13 amino acids. CDR1 is LNHDA and CDR2 is SQIVND in the germline V gene (reference sequence). CDR3 coding DNA: TGTGCCAGTAAAAGCGGCACACAAGATACGCAGTATTTT. Protein sequence: CASKSGTQDTQYF.

The chain joins TRBV5-5 to TRBJ2-3; no reliable D call. The CDR3 spans 16 residues. Germline CDR1 is SGHKS and CDR2 is YYEKEE (reference sequence). Trimming shortened V by 2 bases and J by 0 bases, and 13 bases separated the two germline ends. As DNA, the CDR3 is TGTGCCAGCAGCTTTTTGCCAGCAACGAGCACAGATACGCAGTATTTT. It yields the protein CASSFLPATSTDTQYF.